This is a list of T cell receptor beta chains from one sample in a study of CD4+ T cells in melanoma. Method: immunoSEQ multiplex PCR; TCRdb's copy keeps in-frame clones and lacks some. Of 14,000 to 15,000 clones listed, roughly two thirds are singletons. Input material: cells from a culture (not recorded whether cultured in vitro). Source of these receptors: a human donor with melanoma. The CDR3 runs from the conserved cysteine through the conserved F or W. Fields, in order: J gene, V gene, clone size, D gene, CDR3 DNA, CDR3 protein. A D gene is named only where the DNA matches it firmly. Only part of the rows carry a size: once, few, many, or a class if the clone is expanded.

TRBJ1-5	TRBV4-2	.	TRBD1	TGTGCCAGCAGCTTGGGTGGCAGGGGGTATCGGAATCAGCCCCAGCATTTT	CASSLGGRGYRNQPQHF
TRBJ1-1	TRBV10-1	.	.	TGCGCCAGCAATTGGGCCGTGGGCACTGAAGCTTTCTTT	CASNWAVGTEAFF
TRBJ1-3	TRBV19	.	.	TGTGCCAGTAGTGGTTCAGGCCGGGGAAACACCATATATTTT	CASSGSGRGNTIYF
TRBJ2-5	TRBV30	.	.	TGTGCCTGGACGGCTCGGCAGGTGGGGACCCAGTACTTC	CAWTARQVGTQYF
TRBJ1-5	TRBV28	few	TRBD1	TGTGCCAGCAGCTCAACGACAGGGCCCTATCAGCCCCAGCATTTT	CASSSTTGPYQPQHF
TRBJ2-2	TRBV9	.	TRBD1	TGTGCCAGCAGCGGACAGGCCGGGACAGGGCCCACCGGGGAGCTGTTTTTT	CASSGQAGTGPTGELFF
TRBJ2-2	TRBV11-2	.	.	TGTGCCAGCAGCGAAGGGACTTATTACACCGGGGAGCTGTTTTTT	CASSEGTYYTGELFF
TRBJ2-7	TRBV7-2	few	TRBD2	TGTGCCAGCAGCTCTCGCGTCGGTAGCGGGGGGGCCGGAGAGCAGTACTTC	CASSSRVGSGGAGEQYF
TRBJ1-2	TRBV27	.	.	TGTGCCAGCAGCCGTGACAGCCGACCACCCCGAAACTATGGCTACACCTTC	CASSRDSRPPRNYGYTF
TRBJ2-3	TRBV7-9	.	TRBD2	TGTGCCAGCAGCCGATCCTCAGCGGGGGGCCTGTCGGATACGCAGTATTTT	CASSRSSAGGLSDTQYF
TRBJ1-3	TRBV6-1	few	.	TGTGCCAGCAGTGAATCCGGAAACACCATATATTTT	CASSESGNTIYF
TRBJ1-1	TRBV9	few	.	TGTGCCAGCAGCGTAGCTGGTAGGTTGAACACTGAAGCTTTCTTT	CASSVAGRLNTEAFF
TRBJ1-2	TRBV6-1	few	.	TGTGCCAGCAGTGGACGGAACCTACACTATGGCTACACCTTC	CASSGRNLHYGYTF
TRBJ1-2	TRBV27	.	TRBD1	TGTGCCAGCAGTTTATCGGGACAGGGGGCTTCGGTGTCGGGCTACACCTTC	CASSLSGQGASVSGYTF
TRBJ1-6	TRBV5-5	.	.	TGTGCCAGCAGGATGGGTAGCGAATCACCCCTCCACTTT	CASRMGSESPLHF
TRBJ2-5	TRBV5-1	.	TRBD2	TGCGCCAGCAGCATAGGGACTAGCGGGGATCTTCTAGAGACCCAGTACTTC	CASSIGTSGDLLETQYF
TRBJ2-1	TRBV5-1	.	.	TGCGCCAGCATGATGCAGGGTACCGGTGAGCAGTTCTTC	CASMMQGTGEQFF
TRBJ1-4	TRBV6-1	.	.	TGTGCCAGCAGCCTATCCGTTCGTTCTGCTGAAAAACTGTTTTTT	CASSLSVRSAEKLFF
TRBJ1-2	TRBV19	.	TRBD1	TGTGCCACGGCGGTCTCGACAGGGTTCGGCTCTGGCTACACCTTC	CATAVSTGFGSGYTF
TRBJ1-2	TRBV5-1	once	.	TGCGCCAGCAGCTTTGAGGGGTCGGACTATGGCTACACCTTC	CASSFEGSDYGYTF
TRBJ2-3	TRBV6-5	.	.	TGTGCCAGCATAGGGACCAACACAGATACGCAGTATTTT	CASIGTNTDTQYF
TRBJ1-5	TRBV11-2	.	TRBD1	TGTGCCAGCAGCTCTCAAACAGGGGGCGGGCAGCCCCAGCATTTT	CASSSQTGGGQPQHF
TRBJ1-1	TRBV27	.	.	TGTGCCAGCCGAACCGTGATATTCTCCGACCAGGGGAACACTGAAGCTTTCTTT	CASRTVIFSDQGNTEAFF
TRBJ2-1	TRBV7-9	.	TRBD1	TGTGCCAGCAGAGAAGGGGGTGGGGACAGGGTGTCGAATGAGCAGTTCTTC	CASREGGGDRVSNEQFF
TRBJ1-2	TRBV5-4	few	TRBD1	TGTGCCAGCAGCCGTGGGACAGAGACCCAAAATGGCTACACCTTC	CASSRGTETQNGYTF
TRBJ2-3	TRBV18	.	TRBD1	TGTGCCAGCTCCCAGGGACAGATCACAGATACGCAGTATTTT	CASSQGQITDTQYF
TRBJ2-2	TRBV7-7	.	.	TGTGCTAGCAGTTCCGGGACCCCGGGAACCGGGGAGCTGTTTTTT	CASSSGTPGTGELFF
TRBJ2-1	TRBV5-1	.	TRBD2	TGCGCCAGCAGCCCCGGGAGAGCGGGGGGGCTTGAGGAGCAGTTCTTC	CASSPGRAGGLEEQFF
TRBJ2-7	TRBV6-5	.	.	TGTGCCAGCAGTTACCGTCGAACAGGGATCGGCGAGCAGTACTTC	CASSYRRTGIGEQYF
TRBJ1-1	TRBV2	once	.	TGTGCCAGCAGAGAGGGCTTCAGAGACACTGAAGCTTTCTTT	CASREGFRDTEAFF
TRBJ1-2	TRBV9	.	TRBD1	TGTGCCAGCAGCGTAGGGGGGACAGGCCTTAACTATGGCTACACCTTC	CASSVGGTGLNYGYTF
TRBJ1-4	TRBV5-1	.	.	TGCGCCAGCAGCCTGCGCAGTGGTGGGAGGGAAAAACTGTTTTTT	CASSLRSGGREKLFF
TRBJ1-2	TRBV6-5	.	TRBD1	TGTGCCAGCAGTTTCCGACAGGGATATGGCTACACCTTC	CASSFRQGYGYTF
TRBJ2-5	TRBV2	few	TRBD1	TGTGCCAGCAGTTCACAGGGGGCGAAACAAGAGACCCAGTACTTC	CASSSQGAKQETQYF
TRBJ2-1	TRBV5-4	.	.	TGTGCCAGCAGCTTCGACCCGGGGTCCTACAATGAGCAGTTCTTC	CASSFDPGSYNEQFF
TRBJ1-3	TRBV6-5	few	.	TGTGCCAGCAGCCCTCCAGGGGCTGGAAACACCATATATTTT	CASSPPGAGNTIYF
TRBJ2-3	TRBV7-9	.	TRBD1	TGTGCGACAGGGCCACCAGATACGCAGTATTTT	CATGPPDTQYF
TRBJ1-2	TRBV15	.	.	TGTGCCACCAGCAGAGAGGAACTAGCTAACTATGGCTACACCTTC	CATSREELANYGYTF
TRBJ1-3	TRBV29-1	few	.	TGCAGCGGGGGGGGTGGAGTGACTGGAAACACCATATATTTT	CSGGGGVTGNTIYF
TRBJ2-1	TRBV15	.	.	TGTGCCACCAGCGCCCACACTAACCCCGGGGGGCAGTTCTTC	CATSAHTNPGGQFF
TRBJ1-2	TRBV7-9	few	TRBD1	TGTGCCATGGGGACAGGGGTTGGTAGATATGGCTACACCTTC	CAMGTGVGRYGYTF
TRBJ2-3	TRBV30	.	.	TGTGCCTGGAGTAAAGGGCAGGGAGCAGATACGCAGTATTTT	CAWSKGQGADTQYF
TRBJ2-5	TRBV27	.	.	TGTGCCAGCAGCCAAGCTAGGTTTAGGGAGACCCAGTACTTC	CASSQARFRETQYF
TRBJ1-4	TRBV5-4	.	.	TGTGCCAGCAGCTCTAAAGACAGGCGAAAACTGTTTTTT	CASSSKDRRKLFF
TRBJ1-2	TRBV13	.	.	TGTGCCAGCAGTGTAGTACAGGACCCTAACTATGGCTACACCTTC	CASSVVQDPNYGYTF
TRBJ2-3	TRBV6-1	.	.	TGTGCCGGTACTACCGGAACTAGCACAGATACGCAGTATTTT	CAGTTGTSTDTQYF
TRBJ1-1	TRBV12-5	.	.	TGTGCTAGTGGTTTGGCCTATGGGACCGAAGCTTTCTTT	CASGLAYGTEAFF
TRBJ2-2	TRBV15	.	.	TGTGCCACCAGCAGAGATCGGGTCGGCGAGAAGCTGTTTTTT	CATSRDRVGEKLFF
TRBJ2-2	TRBV15	.	.	TGTGCCACCAGCAGAGTGAGGGGGAAAGTACACCGGGGAGCTGTTTTT	CATSRVRGKVHRGAVF
TRBJ1-2	TRBV29-1	.	.	TGCAGCGTAGACCCTCCAGGGAAATATGGCTACACCTTC	CSVDPPGKYGYTF
TRBJ2-2	TRBV6-5	few	.	TGTGCCAGCAGTTACCTTGGCAGGCCCACCGGGGAGCTGTTTTTT	CASSYLGRPTGELFF
TRBJ1-2	TRBV5-1	.	.	TGCGCCAGCAGTTCGGATGCCCGCTATGGCTACACCTTC	CASSSDARYGYTF
TRBJ2-3	TRBV5-4	.	.	TGTGCCAGCAGCTTGGGCGGGGCCCAGGGGCGGTTT	CASSLGGAQGRF
TRBJ2-3	TRBV5-3	.	.	TGTGCCAGAAGCTTGCTGCTTGGAGATACGCAGTATTTT	CARSLLLGDTQYF
TRBJ1-5	TRBV6-1	.	.	TGTGCCAGCACTGGAACAGGGAACCAGCCCCAGCATTTT	CASTGTGNQPQHF
TRBJ2-5	TRBV29-1	.	TRBD2	TGCAGCGTTGTGACTAGCGGGGGAGAGACCCAGTACTTC	CSVVTSGGETQYF